There are many counts of the clone carrying this T cell receptor (beta chain). From germline, CDR1 is MNHEY and CDR2 SVGEGT. The CDR3 consists of 15 residues. Trimming stripped 6 bases from V and 6 bases from J, with 18 bases between. The record originates from a study of T-cell reconstitution after alpha-beta-depleted transplantation in children. This sample's TCRbeta library carried unique molecular identifier barcodes. Each CDR3 protein gets one entry after TCRdb re-called the PCR reads with MiXCR. The sample lists over 150,000 distinct CDR3 sequences; around 6.8% were seen once. The chain joins TRBV6-2 or TRBV6-3 to TRBJ2-1, with a tentative D call TRBD1 (6 bases). Sequences were derived from PBMCs from the stem cell graft donor, sampled from the stem cell graft. This receptor was obtained from a human donor who donated a stem cell graft to a child with Wiskott-Aldrich syndrome. For the CDR3, the DNA is TGTGCCAGCAGCGTACAGGGAGATTCTCCCAATGAGCAGTTCTTC. This encodes CASSVQGDSPNEQFF.